The clone carrying this TCR beta chain occurred a few times. The antigen remains undetermined. These data come from a study of PD-L1 blockade in urothelial cancer. Looking at the study overall: Patients took up atezolizumab around 2014 at 1,200 mg intravenously every 3 weeks. The study recovered a median of 141,255 T cells per blood sample. Points from the study as a whole: At 3 weeks on treatment, tumor-associated clones expanded more with durable benefit.

This CDR3 has 12 amino acids. V was clipped by 2 bases and J by 6 bases, with 6 bases between them. The V gene's germline CDR1 is SGHRS and CDR2 YFSETQ. TCRdb's copy holds only in-frame clones and misses some; the assay was immunoSEQ multiplex PCR. The repertoire holds approximately 120,000 clones, with about 82% as singletons. Time point described: peripheral blood 6 weeks after treatment start. This rearrangement joins TRBV5-1 to TRBJ2-1, with TRBD2 as a possible D gene (5 bases). The sample in question was PBMCs, obtained around atezolizumab (anti-PD-L1) treatment. The receptor was derived from a man aged 45 to 65 with urothelial cancer. This CDR3 is CASSLGGNEQFF. The CDR3 nucleotides are TGCGCCAGCAGCTTAGGAGGCAATGAGCAGTTCTTC.